These T cell receptor beta chains were read from a single sample in a study of blood T cell repertoires in COVID-19. The data were produced by immunoSEQ multiplex PCR, yet TCRdb's version contains in-frame clones alone and is incomplete. The sample includes tens of thousands of clones, about four fifths of them seen just once. Sequencing was performed on peripheral blood. Receptors originate from a man in his fifties or sixties with active or convalescent COVID-19. Each CDR3 is given with its conserved first and last residue. Each record gives: D gene, J gene, clone size, V gene, CDR3 protein, CDR3 DNA. D genes are given only for firm matches. Size tells how often a clone was seen (once, few, many) or the class of an expanded clone, and some rows leave it out.

TRBD1	TRBJ2-7	-	TRBV29-1	CSARTGGSREQYF	TGCAGCGCTCGGACAGGGGGCTCTCGCGAGCAGTACTTC
-	TRBJ1-1	-	TRBV7-2	CASSFSSGYNTEAFF	TGTGCCAGCAGCTTTTCTTCAGGGTATAACACTGAAGCTTTCTTT
-	TRBJ2-6	-	TRBV4-1	CASSPLGRGTKSGANVLTF	TGCGCCAGCAGCCCCCTGGGGAGGGGGACCAAATCTGGGGCCAACGTCCTGACTTTC
-	TRBJ2-5	-	TRBV7-2	CASSPRETQYF	TGTGCCAGCAGCCCCCGGGAGACCCAGTACTTC
TRBD2	TRBJ2-3	-	TRBV28	CASSLKAGAADTQYF	TGTGCCAGCAGTTTAAAGGCGGGAGCGGCAGATACGCAGTATTTT
-	TRBJ2-1	few	TRBV6-1	CASSETGWNEQFF	TGTGCCAGCAGTGAGACAGGTTGGAATGAGCAGTTCTTC
-	TRBJ2-5	-	TRBV5-1	CASSPGGGGLQETQYF	TGCGCCAGCAGCCCTGGGGGCGGGGGACTCCAAGAGACCCAGTACTTC
-	TRBJ2-7	-	TRBV3-1/TRBV3-2	CASSQDLTRFYEQYF	TGTGCCAGCAGCCAAGATCTAACGAGATTCTACGAGCAGTACTTC
-	TRBJ1-4	-	TRBV12-3/TRBV12-4	CASRGQENEKLFF	TGTGCCAGCAGAGGACAAGAGAATGAAAAACTGTTTTTT
-	TRBJ2-3	-	TRBV6-1	CASSEAGSGLLTTDTQYF	TGTGCCAGCAGTGAGGCAGGGTCGGGCCTACTGACAACAGATACGCAGTATTTT
-	TRBJ1-4	-	TRBV5-6	CASSLLGFGEKLFF	TGTGCCAGCAGCTTGCTGGGCTTCGGTGAAAAACTGTTTTTT
TRBD2	TRBJ2-4	-	TRBV3-1/TRBV3-2	CASSQHPGSMAPLERGIQYF	TGTGCCAGCAGCCAACATCCGGGATCTATGGCACCTCTCGAGCGGGGTATTCAGTACTTC
-	TRBJ2-7	-	TRBV14	CASSQGEVGEQYF	TGTGCCAGCAGCCAAGGGGAGGTAGGAGAGCAGTACTTC
TRBD1	TRBJ2-7	-	TRBV5-1	CASSWGTGGGYEQYF	TGCGCCAGCAGCTGGGGGACAGGGGGCGGGTACGAGCAGTACTTC
-	TRBJ2-3	once	TRBV28	CCHNRTTDTQYF	TGTTGCCACAACAGAACCACAGATACGCAGTATTTT
TRBD1	TRBJ1-1	-	TRBV7-2	CASSVQTGDTEAFF	TGTGCCAGCAGCGTCCAGACAGGGGACACTGAAGCTTTCTTT
TRBD2	TRBJ2-5	-	TRBV19	CASSNSSVAGGFQETQYF	TGTGCCAGTAGTAACTCTTCAGTAGCGGGGGGGTTTCAAGAGACCCAGTACTTC
-	TRBJ2-5	once	TRBV7-7	CASSLALAGETQYF	TGTGCCAGCAGCTTAGCGCTCGCCGGAGAGACCCAGTACTTC
TRBD1	TRBJ1-3	-	TRBV7-2	CASSSQQGAASGNTIYF	TGTGCCAGCAGCTCCCAACAGGGGGCTGCCTCTGGAAACACCATATATTTT
-	TRBJ1-1	-	TRBV4-3	CASSPGRERNTEAFF	TGCGCCAGCAGCCCTGGACGGGAAAGGAACACTGAAGCTTTCTTT
-	TRBJ1-1	-	TRBV28	CASSPQGQIKTEAFF	TGTGCCAGCAGTCCTCAGGGGCAGATTAAGACTGAAGCTTTCTTT
-	TRBJ1-1	once	TRBV5-1	CASSRRQGNTEAFF	TGCGCCAGCAGCCGGCGTCAGGGCAACACTGAAGCTTTCTTT
-	TRBJ2-5	few	TRBV10-2	CASSEGREIGTQYF	TGCGCCAGCAGTGAAGGGCGGGAAATCGGGACCCAGTACTTC
TRBD2	TRBJ2-5	-	TRBV5-1	CASRTSRETQYF	TGCGCCAGCAGGACTAGCCGGGAGACCCAGTACTTC
TRBD2	TRBJ2-1	-	TRBV3-1/TRBV3-2	CATGRGTLFF	TGTGCCACCGGGAGGGGGACCCTGTTCTTC
TRBD2	TRBJ2-1	-	TRBV5-4	CASSLTSGSYNEQFF	TGTGCCAGCAGCTTGACTAGCGGGAGTTACAATGAGCAGTTCTTC
-	TRBJ1-2	-	TRBV21-1	CASMGQGSYGYTF	TGTGCCAGCATGGGACAGGGTTCCTATGGCTACACCTTC
TRBD1	TRBJ1-2	-	TRBV12-3/TRBV12-4	CASTLGTGNGYTF	TGTGCCAGCACCTTGGGGACAGGGAATGGCTACACCTTC
-	TRBJ1-5	once	TRBV3-1/TRBV3-2	CASSHSGGLGPQHF	TGTGCCAGCAGCCACTCCGGGGGGCTGGGGCCCCAGCATTTT
-	TRBJ2-2	-	TRBV14	CASSHKGGNTGELFF	TGTGCCAGCAGCCATAAGGGAGGGAACACCGGGGAGCTGTTTTTT
-	TRBJ1-4	-	TRBV2	CASSIHRVNEKLFF	TGTGCCAGCAGTATTCACCGGGTTAATGAAAAACTGTTTTTT
-	TRBJ2-5	few	TRBV2	CASSGQSQETQYF	TGTGCCAGCAGTGGACAGTCTCAAGAGACCCAGTACTTC
-	TRBJ1-1	-	TRBV18	CASSPQNMNTEAFF	TGTGCCAGCTCACCACAGAACATGAACACTGAAGCTTTCTTT
-	TRBJ2-7	-	TRBV28	CASSSSAREQYF	TGTGCCAGCAGTTCCTCCGCCAGAGAGCAGTACTTC
-	TRBJ1-6	-	TRBV28	CASSFQGRSYNSPLHF	TGTGCCAGCAGTTTTCAGGGGCGCTCCTATAATTCACCCCTCCACTTT
-	TRBJ2-5	-	TRBV11-2	CASSSTSGIWQKETQYF	TGTGCCAGCAGCTCCACTTCGGGAATCTGGCAGAAAGAGACCCAGTACTTC
TRBD1	TRBJ1-6	-	TRBV25-1	CASSEFQGASPLHF	TGTGCCAGCAGTGAATTCCAGGGGGCTTCACCCCTCCACTTT
-	TRBJ1-4	-	TRBV7-2	CASSLVSGFNEKLFF	TGTGCCAGCAGCTTAGTATCAGGGTTTAATGAAAAACTGTTTTTT
TRBD1	TRBJ1-3	-	TRBV5-5	CASSFDRGGNTIYF	TGTGCCAGCAGCTTTGACAGGGGAGGAAACACCATATATTTT
-	TRBJ2-3	few	TRBV4-1	CASSQGAWTDTQYF	TGCGCCAGCAGCCAAGGAGCATGGACAGATACGCAGTATTTT
TRBD2	TRBJ2-7	-	TRBV6-2/TRBV6-3	CASSLAGGNEQYF	TGTGCCAGCAGCTTAGCGGGGGGAAACGAGCAGTACTTC
-	TRBJ2-6	few	TRBV14	CASSHSFSGANVLTF	TGTGCCAGCAGCCATAGCTTCTCTGGGGCCAACGTCCTGACTTTC
TRBD1	TRBJ1-2	-	TRBV28	CASSRLGQLYGYTF	TGTGCCAGCAGTCGCTTGGGACAGCTCTATGGCTACACCTTC
TRBD1	TRBJ1-4	-	TRBV28	CASSFGTGRASEKLFF	TGTGCCAGCAGTTTCGGGACAGGGCGGGCCAGCGAAAAACTGTTTTTT
-	TRBJ2-2	-	TRBV20-1	CSAGGSGELFF	TGCAGTGCAGGGGGATCCGGGGAGCTGTTTTTT
TRBD1	TRBJ2-7	-	TRBV28	CASSWTGGGYEQYF	TGTGCCAGCAGTTGGACAGGGGGGGGATACGAGCAGTACTTC
-	TRBJ2-1	-	TRBV4-2	CASSQDSWRGRNNEQFF	TGTGCCAGCAGCCAAGATTCATGGCGGGGGCGCAACAATGAGCAGTTCTTC